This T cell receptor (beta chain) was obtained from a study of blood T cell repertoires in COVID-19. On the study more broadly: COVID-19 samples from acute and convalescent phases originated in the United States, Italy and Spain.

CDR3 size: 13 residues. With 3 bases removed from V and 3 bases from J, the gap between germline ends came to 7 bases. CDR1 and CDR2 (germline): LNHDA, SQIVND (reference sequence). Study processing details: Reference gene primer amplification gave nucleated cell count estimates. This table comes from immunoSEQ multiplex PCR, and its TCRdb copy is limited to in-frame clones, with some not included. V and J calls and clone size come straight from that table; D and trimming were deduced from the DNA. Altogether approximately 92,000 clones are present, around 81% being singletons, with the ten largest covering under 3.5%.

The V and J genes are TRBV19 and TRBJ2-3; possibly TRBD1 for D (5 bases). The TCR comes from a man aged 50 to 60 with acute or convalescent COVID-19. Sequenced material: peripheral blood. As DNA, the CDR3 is TGTGCCAGTAGTATGCAGGGAACAGATACGCAGTATTTT. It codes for CASSMQGTDTQYF.